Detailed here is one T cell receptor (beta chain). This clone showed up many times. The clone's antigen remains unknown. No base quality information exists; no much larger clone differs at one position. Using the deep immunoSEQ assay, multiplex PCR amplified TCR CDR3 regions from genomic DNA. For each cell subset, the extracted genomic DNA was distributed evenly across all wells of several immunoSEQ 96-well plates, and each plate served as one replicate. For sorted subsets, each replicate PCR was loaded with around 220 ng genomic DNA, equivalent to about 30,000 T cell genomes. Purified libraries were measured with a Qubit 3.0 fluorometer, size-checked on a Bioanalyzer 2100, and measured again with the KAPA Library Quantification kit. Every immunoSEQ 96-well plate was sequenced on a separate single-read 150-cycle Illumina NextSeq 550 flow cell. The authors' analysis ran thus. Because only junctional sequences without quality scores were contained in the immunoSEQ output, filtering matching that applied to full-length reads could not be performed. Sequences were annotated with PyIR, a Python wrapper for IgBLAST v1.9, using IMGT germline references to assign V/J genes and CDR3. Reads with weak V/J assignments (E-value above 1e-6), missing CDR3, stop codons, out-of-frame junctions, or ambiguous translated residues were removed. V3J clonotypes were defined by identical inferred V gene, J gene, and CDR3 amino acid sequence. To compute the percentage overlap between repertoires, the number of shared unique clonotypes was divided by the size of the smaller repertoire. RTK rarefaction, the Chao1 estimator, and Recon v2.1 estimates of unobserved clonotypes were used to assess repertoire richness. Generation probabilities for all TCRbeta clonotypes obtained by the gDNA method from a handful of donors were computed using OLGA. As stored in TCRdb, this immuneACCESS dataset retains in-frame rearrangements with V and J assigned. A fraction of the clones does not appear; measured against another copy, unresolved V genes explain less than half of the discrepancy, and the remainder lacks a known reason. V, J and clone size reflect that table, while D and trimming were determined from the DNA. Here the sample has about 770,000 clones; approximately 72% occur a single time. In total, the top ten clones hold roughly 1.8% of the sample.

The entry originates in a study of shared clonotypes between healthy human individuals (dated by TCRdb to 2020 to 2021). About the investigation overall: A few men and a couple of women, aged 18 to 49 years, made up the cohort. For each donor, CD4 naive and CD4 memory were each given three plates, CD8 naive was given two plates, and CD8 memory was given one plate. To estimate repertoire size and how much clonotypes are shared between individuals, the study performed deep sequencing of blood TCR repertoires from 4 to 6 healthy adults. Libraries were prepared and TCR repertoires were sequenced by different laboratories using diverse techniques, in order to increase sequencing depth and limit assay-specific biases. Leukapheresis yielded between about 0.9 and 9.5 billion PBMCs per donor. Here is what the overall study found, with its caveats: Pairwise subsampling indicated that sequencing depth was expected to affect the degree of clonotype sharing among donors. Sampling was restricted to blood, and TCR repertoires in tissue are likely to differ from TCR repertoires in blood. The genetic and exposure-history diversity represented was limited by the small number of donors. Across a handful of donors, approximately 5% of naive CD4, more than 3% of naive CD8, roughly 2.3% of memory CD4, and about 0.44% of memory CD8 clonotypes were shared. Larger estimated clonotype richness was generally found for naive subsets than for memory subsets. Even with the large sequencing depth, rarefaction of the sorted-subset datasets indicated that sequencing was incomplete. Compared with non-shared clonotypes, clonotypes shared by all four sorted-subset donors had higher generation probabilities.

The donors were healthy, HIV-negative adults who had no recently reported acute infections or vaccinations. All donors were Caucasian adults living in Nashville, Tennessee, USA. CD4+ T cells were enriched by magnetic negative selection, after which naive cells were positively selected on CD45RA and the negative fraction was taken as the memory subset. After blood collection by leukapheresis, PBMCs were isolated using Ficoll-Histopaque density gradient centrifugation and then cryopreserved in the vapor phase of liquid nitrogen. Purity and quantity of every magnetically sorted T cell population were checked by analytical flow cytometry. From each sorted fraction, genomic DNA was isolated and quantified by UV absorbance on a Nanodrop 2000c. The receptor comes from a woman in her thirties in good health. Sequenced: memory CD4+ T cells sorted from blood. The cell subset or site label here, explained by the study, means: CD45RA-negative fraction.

The encoded CDR3 is CASSQGQSPYEQYF. The DNA reads TGCGCCAGCAGCCAAGGACAGTCCCCCTACGAGCAGTACTTC. This chain is built from TRBV5-1 and TRBJ2-7; TRBD1 could be the D gene, as 6 bases match. Trimming removed 4 bases from V and 2 bases from J, leaving 13 bases between the germline ends. The CDR3 starts with the cysteine, ends with the phenylalanine, and has 14 residues. Only the CDR3 portion is preserved as DNA: 42 bases, with reading frame beginning at the first base. CDR1 is given as SGHRS and CDR2 as YFSETQ, both from the germline V gene.